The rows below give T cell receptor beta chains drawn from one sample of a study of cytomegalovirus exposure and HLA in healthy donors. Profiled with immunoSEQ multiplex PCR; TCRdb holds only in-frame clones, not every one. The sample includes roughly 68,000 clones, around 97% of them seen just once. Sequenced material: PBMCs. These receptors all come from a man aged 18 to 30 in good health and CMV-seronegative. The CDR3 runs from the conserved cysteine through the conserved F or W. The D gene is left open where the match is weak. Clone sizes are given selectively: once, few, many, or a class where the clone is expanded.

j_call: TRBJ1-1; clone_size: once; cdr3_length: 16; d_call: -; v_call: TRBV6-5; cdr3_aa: CASSSFSGTLNTEAFF; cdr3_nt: TGTGCCAGCAGTTCATTTTCGGGAACACTGAACACTGAAGCTTTCTTT
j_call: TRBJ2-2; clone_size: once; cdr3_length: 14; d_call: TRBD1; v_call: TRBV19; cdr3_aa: CATQGSSNTGELFF; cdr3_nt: TGTGCCACACAGGGGTCCTCGAACACCGGGGAGCTGTTTTTT
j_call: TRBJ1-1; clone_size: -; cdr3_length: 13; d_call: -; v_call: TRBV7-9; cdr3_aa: CASNLDYGEEAFF; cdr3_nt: TGTGCCAGCAATCTCGATTACGGGGAGGAAGCTTTCTTT
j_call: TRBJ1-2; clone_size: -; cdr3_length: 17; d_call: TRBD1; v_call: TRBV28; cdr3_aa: CASSLPGTGGASDGYTF; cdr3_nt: TGTGCCAGCAGTTTACCCGGGACAGGGGGCGCCTCGGACGGCTACACCTTC
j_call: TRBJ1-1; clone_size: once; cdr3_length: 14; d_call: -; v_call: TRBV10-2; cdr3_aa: CASTWTERNTEAFF; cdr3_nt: TGCGCCAGCACTTGGACAGAGAGGAACACTGAAGCTTTCTTT
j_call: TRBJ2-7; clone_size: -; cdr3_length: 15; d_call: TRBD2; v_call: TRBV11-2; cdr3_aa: CASSFLAGPSYEQYF; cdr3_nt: TGTGCCAGCAGCTTTCTAGCGGGACCTTCCTACGAGCAGTACTTC
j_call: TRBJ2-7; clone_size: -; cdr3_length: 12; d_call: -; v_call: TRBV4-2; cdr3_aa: CASSQDLYEQYF; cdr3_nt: TGTGCCAGCAGCCAAGACCTCTACGAGCAGTACTTC
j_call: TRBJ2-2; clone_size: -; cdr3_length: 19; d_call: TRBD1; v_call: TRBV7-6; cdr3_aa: CASSLGGRDRGPNTGELFF; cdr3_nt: TGTGCCAGCAGCTTAGGGGGCCGGGACAGGGGGCCGAACACCGGGGAGCTGTTTTTT
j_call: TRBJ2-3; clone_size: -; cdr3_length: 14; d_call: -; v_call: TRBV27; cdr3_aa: CASSLWGPTDTQYF; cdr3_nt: TGTGCCAGCAGTTTATGGGGGCCGACAGATACGCAGTATTTT
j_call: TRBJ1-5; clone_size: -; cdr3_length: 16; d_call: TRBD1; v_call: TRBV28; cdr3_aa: CASSLGPGQGDQPQHF; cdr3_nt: TGTGCCAGCAGTTTAGGGCCGGGACAGGGGGATCAGCCCCAGCATTTT
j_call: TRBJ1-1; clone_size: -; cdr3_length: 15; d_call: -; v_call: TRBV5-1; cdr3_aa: CASSLVTGANTEAFF; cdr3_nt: TGCGCCAGCAGCTTGGTGACAGGCGCGAACACTGAAGCTTTCTTT
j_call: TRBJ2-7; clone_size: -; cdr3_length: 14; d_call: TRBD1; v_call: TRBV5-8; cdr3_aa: CASSPGTVEAEQYF; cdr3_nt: TGTGCCAGCAGCCCCGGGACAGTGGAGGCCGAGCAGTACTTC
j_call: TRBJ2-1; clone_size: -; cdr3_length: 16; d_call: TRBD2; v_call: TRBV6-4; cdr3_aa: CASSDSTSGSYNEQFF; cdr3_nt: TGTGCCAGCAGTGACTCTACTAGCGGATCCTACAATGAGCAGTTCTTC